One and the same sample provided the 24 T cell receptor beta chains below, sequenced in a study of cytomegalovirus exposure and HLA in healthy donors. The PCR contained 60 Vbeta and 13 Jbeta primers. The assay was immunoSEQ multiplex PCR, and TCRdb's table has in-frame clones only and misses some. The sample lists hundreds of thousands of clones, less than 85% seen once, with 0.6% to 0.65% in the top ten. The sequenced sample consisted of PBMCs. The receptors here all came from a man aged 18 to 30 in good health and CMV-seronegative.

The chain is built from TRBV18 and TRBJ2-7, with 9 positions matching TRBD2. The CDR3 sequence is 15 residues long. Germline V CDR1 and CDR2: KGHSH, LQKENI. V was pared by 2 bases and J by 0 bases, with 2 bases of the junction left unmatched. The chain's CDR3 is CASSPASGVSYEQYF. CDR3 nucleotide sequence: TGTGCCAGCTCACCAGCTAGCGGGGTCTCCTACGAGCAGTACTTC. The full variable domain, with the rest looked up from reference TRBV18 and TRBJ2-7, is NAGVMQNPRHLVRRRGQEARLRCSPMKGHSHVYWYRQLPEEGLKFMVYLQKENIIDESGMPKERFSAEFPKEGPSILRIQQVVRGDSAAYFCASSPASGVSYEQYFGPGTRLTVT.

The rearrangement joins TRBV11-2 to TRBJ1-5; D gene uncertain. Per germline, CDR1 SGHAT and CDR2 FQNNGV. Trimming removed 1 base at V and 0 bases at J, with 7 bases between. This CDR3 is built from 15 residues. CDR3 in amino acids: CASSLGQVSNQPQHF. In nucleotides, the CDR3 is TGTGCCAGCAGCTTAGGGCAGGTTAGCAATCAGCCCCAGCATTTT.

The rearrangement links TRBV11-2 to TRBJ2-1, with TRBD2 identical over 12 bases. In germline, CDR1 is SGHAT, CDR2 FQNNGV. The V segment lost 3 bases and the J segment 8 bases; nucleotides outside the gene matches: 17. This CDR3 is built from 19 residues. CDR3 sequence (DNA): TGTGCCAGCAGCTTTGTATCGCTAGCGGGAGGGATAAAACGCCATGAGCAGTTCTTC. Translated: CASSFVSLAGGIKRHEQFF.

This chain uses TRBV18 with TRBJ1-1; a possible D gene is TRBD1 (6 bases). V was cut by 1 base and J by 0 bases, with 6 bases left in between. The CDR3 runs 14 residues. Germline CDR1 KGHSH, CDR2 LQKENI. The CDR3 DNA reads as TGTGCCAGCTCACCACGGACAGTGAACACTGAAGCTTTCTTT. Protein product: CASSPRTVNTEAFF.

The CDR3 reads CASSSPAGGYNEQFF. The CDR3 DNA follows: TGTGCCAGCAGTTCGCCAGCGGGAGGGTACAATGAGCAGTTCTTC. This chain connects TRBV27 to TRBJ2-1; TRBD2 matches 10 bases. CDR1 and CDR2 from the germline V gene are MNHEY and SMNVEV (reference sequence). Trimming took 4 bases from V and 4 from J; bases not matched to a gene: 4. The CDR3 covers 15 residues.

The chain employs TRBV4-2 and TRBJ2-6; D gene uncertain. CDR3 size: 18 residues. With 1 base removed from V and 1 base from J, the gap between germline ends came to 14 bases. Germline loops: CDR1 LGHNA, CDR2 YNFKEQ. As DNA, the CDR3 is TGTGCCAGCAGCCAAGTCCCCAGAGGAGTGTCTGGGGCCAACGTCCTGACTTTC. Translated: CASSQVPRGVSGANVLTF.

The chain joins TRBV4-1 to TRBJ1-6; 11 nucleotides match TRBD1. The CDR3 is made up of 14 amino acids. With 4 bases clipped from V and 10 bases from J, the junction kept 3 bases outside the gene matches. Germline V CDR1 and CDR2: MGHRA, YSYEKL. This CDR3 is CASSPRTGGSPLHF. The CDR3 DNA is TGCGCCAGCAGCCCCCGGACAGGGGGCTCACCCCTCCACTTT.

V usage is TRBV4-1 and J usage is TRBJ1-5; no clear D gene. The V gene lost 0 bases and the J gene lost 2 bases, with 5 bases spanning the gap. The CDR3 consists of 14 residues. Germline V lookup: CDR1 MGHRA, CDR2 YSYEKL. The CDR3 DNA reads as TGCGCCAGCAGCCAAGAATGGCGCAATCAGCCCCAGCATTTT. Encoded protein: CASSQEWRNQPQHF.

This clone was found once. The gene calls are TRBV10-3 and TRBJ1-1; D uncertain. Germline values: CDR1 ENHRY, CDR2 SYGVKD. The CDR3 length is 13 residues. V lost 2 bases to trimming and J lost 1 base, with 5 bases between them. CDR3 nucleotide sequence: TGTGCCATCAGTGAGGCAGGGAACACTGAAGCTTTCTTT. Residues: CAISEAGNTEAFF.

The rearrangement joins TRBV27 to TRBJ2-1; D may be TRBD2 (6 bases). V dropped 5 bases and J dropped 2 bases, with 13 bases sitting between them. The germline gives CDR1 MNHEY, CDR2 SMNVEV (reference sequence). The CDR3 runs to 15 residues. CDR3 nucleotides: TGTGCCAGCAGTGTTAGCGGTCCGCCCTACAATGAGCAGTTCTTC. It is translated as CASSVSGPPYNEQFF.

The rearrangement joins TRBV28 to TRBJ2-4; D is perhaps TRBD2 (5 bases). Germline assignment: CDR1 MDHEN and CDR2 SYDVKM. Trimming cost V 5 bases and J 3 bases, with 14 bases left between them. The CDR3 covers 15 residues. CDR3 in DNA: TGTGCCAGCAGTCATGGAGGTTCGGACAAAAACATTCAGTACTTC. It encodes CASSHGGSDKNIQYF.

This clone occurred once. This rearrangement joins TRBV4-1 to TRBJ2-3; possibly TRBD2 for D (7 bases). V was trimmed by 1 base and J by 5 bases, leaving 13 bases between them. Germline V gives CDR1 MGHRA, CDR2 YSYEKL. There are 15 residues in the CDR3. The CDR3 DNA is TGCGCCAGCAGCCAAGTGGGGGGGCGCAGAGATACGCAGTATTTT. Protein sequence: CASSQVGGRRDTQYF.

The CDR3 DNA reads TGTGCCAGCAGCTCCACCGCGGGGGGAAATTCACCCCTCCACTTT. This codes for CASSSTAGGNSPLHF. The J gene is TRBJ1-6, the V gene TRBV6-5, with a possible D match to TRBD1 (5 bases). The germline CDR1 and CDR2 sequences are MNHEY and SVGAGI. This CDR3 has 15 amino acids. The V and J ends lost 6 bases and 7 bases respectively, with 16 bases between them.

The CDR3 protein is CASHTPGTDTQYF. The CDR3 nucleotides are TGTGCCAGCCATACCCCGGGTACAGATACGCAGTATTTT. The chain uses TRBV2 and TRBJ2-3; unclear D gene. Trimming removed 8 bases at V and 3 bases at J, with 12 bases between. The CDR3 is made up of 13 amino acids. Germline V gene sequence: CDR1 SNHLY, CDR2 FYNNEI.

This clone occurred a few times. This chain connects TRBV7-6 to TRBJ2-7; weak D call: TRBD2 (6 bases). The length of the CDR3 is 13 residues. Trimming left V 5 bases short and J 6 bases short, with 14 bases between. CDR1 SGHVS and CDR2 FNYEAQ come from the germline V gene. CDR3 coding DNA: TGTGCCAGCAGCCCCGGTGGTAGCGGCGAGCAGTACTTC. It codes for CASSPGGSGEQYF.

The rearrangement links TRBV2 to TRBJ1-5; no reliable D call. Germline CDR1 is SNHLY and CDR2 is FYNNEI. This CDR3 region has 13 residues. The germline V and J ends were trimmed by 9 bases and 3 bases, with 12 bases remaining between them. The CDR3, as DNA: TGTGCCAGTACAGAGATGCTCAATCAGCCCCAGCATTTT. Its translation: CASTEMLNQPQHF. Complete variable domain (other parts from reference TRBV2 and TRBJ1-5): EPEVTQTPSHQVTQMGQEVILRCVPISNHLYFYWYRQILGQKVEFLVSFYNNEISEKSEIFDDQFSVERPDGSNFTLKIRSTKLEDSAMYFCASTEMLNQPQHFGDGTRLSIL.

The chain links TRBV9 to TRBJ1-5, with D uncertain. The CDR3 is 17 residues long. Trimming took off 0 bases at V and 7 bases at J, with 20 bases between the two ends. CDR1 and CDR2 (germline): SGDLS, YYNGEE. The CDR3 DNA sequence: TGTGCCAGCAGCGTAGTAGTCCGAGCTTCGGCCGGGCAGCCCCAGCATTTT. This translates into CASSVVVRASAGQPQHF. Supplemented by reference TRBV9 and TRBJ1-5, the full variable domain reads DSGVTQTPKHLITATGQRVTLRCSPRSGDLSVYWYQQSLDQGLQFLIQYYNGEERAKGNILERFSAQQFPDLHSELNLSSLELGDSALYFCASSVVVRASAGQPQHFGDGTRLSIL.

This rearrangement joins TRBV12-2 to TRBJ1-5. TRBV12-2 is a pseudogene. CDR3 length equals 16 residues. The CDR3 spells CELQNAGVFSNQPQHF. CDR3 bases: TGTGAACTCCAAAACGCGGGGGTGTTTAGCAATCAGCCCCAGCATTTT.

V gene TRBV9 combines with J gene TRBJ1-6, with D tentatively TRBD1 (5 bases). The CDR3 sequence is 15 residues long. Germline V gene sequence: CDR1 SGDLS, CDR2 YYNGEE. With 1 base removed from V and 7 bases from J, the gap between germline ends came to 12 bases. CDR3 amino acids: CASSVSGRDNSPLHF. For the CDR3, the DNA is TGTGCCAGCAGCGTATCAGGGCGGGACAATTCACCCCTCCACTTT.

This clone was observed a few times. This rearrangement joins TRBV6-5 to TRBJ1-2; TRBD1 might be the D (5 bases). Germline lookup yields CDR1 MNHEY and CDR2 SVGAGI. V dropped 2 bases and J dropped 4 bases, with 14 bases sitting between them. This CDR3 is 15 amino acids long. The CDR3 region is CASSYGADGPYGYTF. The CDR3 region has the DNA TGTGCCAGCAGTTACGGGGCCGATGGCCCCTATGGCTACACCTTC.

J is TRBJ2-7 and V is TRBV5-1, with D possibly being TRBD2 (6 bases). From germline, CDR1 is SGHRS and CDR2 YFSETQ. V lost 4 bases and J 2 bases, leaving 16 bases between the germline ends. The CDR3 is made up of 15 amino acids. In nucleotides, the CDR3 is TGCGCCAGCAGCCCCATGAACGGGGGTACCTACGAGCAGTACTTC. This gives the protein CASSPMNGGTYEQYF.

The rearrangement uses TRBV5-1 and TRBJ2-3, with TRBD2 matching over 11 bases. Germline V gene sequence: CDR1 SGHRS, CDR2 YFSETQ. Unmatched junction bases numbered 5, after V lost 4 bases and J lost 4 bases. The CDR3 is made up of 15 amino acids. The CDR3 loop is CASSQLAGVSDTQYF. As DNA, the CDR3 is TGCGCCAGCAGCCAACTAGCGGGAGTGTCAGATACGCAGTATTTT. Supplemented by reference TRBV5-1 and TRBJ2-3, the full variable domain reads KAGVTQTPRYLIKTRGQQVTLSCSPISGHRSVSWYQQTPGQGLQFLFEYFSETQRNKGNFPGRFSGRQFSNSRSEMNVSTLELGDSALYLCASSQLAGVSDTQYFGPGTRLTVL.

This chain joins TRBV19 and TRBJ2-5; D possibly corresponds to TRBD1 (6 bases). This CDR3 has 12 amino acids. CDR1 LNHDA and CDR2 SQIVND come from the germline V gene (reference sequence). V lost 3 bases and J 5 bases, leaving 7 bases between the germline ends. In DNA form, the CDR3 reads TGTGCCAGTAGTATTAGGGGGGAGACCCAGTACTTC. It yields the protein CASSIRGETQYF. Supplemented by reference TRBV19 and TRBJ2-5, the full variable domain reads DGGITQSPKYLFRKEGQNVTLSCEQNLNHDAMYWYRQDPGQGLRLIYYSQIVNDFQKGDIAEGYSVSREKKESFPLTVTSAQKNPTAFYLCASSIRGETQYFGPGTRLLVL.

The chain joins TRBV2 to TRBJ2-3, with TRBD1 identical over 7 bases. The CDR3 spans 15 residues. Trimming removed 5 bases from V and 0 bases from J; junction bases left unmatched: 5. CDR1 SNHLY and CDR2 FYNNEI come from the germline V gene. The CDR3 loop reads CASSLDRISTDTQYF. DNA of the CDR3: TGTGCCAGCAGTTTGGACAGGATTAGCACAGATACGCAGTATTTT.